This TCR beta chain originates from a study of blood T cell repertoires in COVID-19. Overall study: The study drew acute and convalescent COVID-19 samples from the United States, Italy and Spain. The cDNA or gDNA used as material had been derived from T cells, B-cell-depleted T cells, or PBMCs.

In the source study's methods: The authors estimated nucleated cell counts from reference gene primer amplification. The repertoire was sequenced with immunoSEQ multiplex PCR; TCRdb's copy has only in-frame clones and lacks some. The V and J calls and clone size were taken over from that table, and D and trimming were inferred from the DNA. There are just over 150,000 clones in the sample; 65% to 90% occur only once, and over 8% lies in the top ten. The CDR3 is 15 amino acids. Trimming pared 3 bases from V and 6 bases from J, leaving 14 bases between. Germline V gene data show CDR1 as LNHDA and CDR2 as SQIVND (reference sequence).

V is TRBV19 and J is TRBJ2-2; TRBD2 is a possible D gene (6 bases). The sequence came from a woman aged 45-60 years with acute or convalescent COVID-19. The specimen sequenced was peripheral blood. The CDR3 sequence: CASSIAGRIPGELFF. CDR3 in DNA: TGTGCCAGTAGTATTGCAGGGAGGATCCCCGGGGAGCTGTTTTTT.